This section outlines one T cell receptor beta chain sequence together with its context. Its antigen is unidentified. The data derive from a study of OX40 agonist ivuxolimab in advanced cancers. Findings and caveats of the study: More expanded clones were found, on average, in CD8+ than in CD4+ T cells.

The CDR3 runs 15 residues. V was trimmed by 4 bases and J by 2 bases, leaving 12 bases between them. The germline CDR1 and CDR2 sequences are SEHNR and FQNEAQ (reference sequence). Using immunoSEQ multiplex PCR, the repertoire was profiled, and TCRdb retains in-frame clones only, with some absent. The repertoire holds over 70,000 clones, around nine tenths seen once, with around 1.5% in the top ten. The sample here was CD4+ or CD8+ T cells sorted from blood, taken in a trial of the OX40 agonist ivuxolimab. The chain carries TRBV7-9 and TRBJ1-3; tentative D call: TRBD1 (6 bases). The TCR originated in an adult with an advanced solid tumor such as melanoma, head and neck, liver or kidney cancer. CDR3 amino acids: CASSSARTAGNTIYF. The CDR3 DNA is TGTGCCAGCAGCTCCGCCAGGACAGCTGGAAACACCATATATTTT.